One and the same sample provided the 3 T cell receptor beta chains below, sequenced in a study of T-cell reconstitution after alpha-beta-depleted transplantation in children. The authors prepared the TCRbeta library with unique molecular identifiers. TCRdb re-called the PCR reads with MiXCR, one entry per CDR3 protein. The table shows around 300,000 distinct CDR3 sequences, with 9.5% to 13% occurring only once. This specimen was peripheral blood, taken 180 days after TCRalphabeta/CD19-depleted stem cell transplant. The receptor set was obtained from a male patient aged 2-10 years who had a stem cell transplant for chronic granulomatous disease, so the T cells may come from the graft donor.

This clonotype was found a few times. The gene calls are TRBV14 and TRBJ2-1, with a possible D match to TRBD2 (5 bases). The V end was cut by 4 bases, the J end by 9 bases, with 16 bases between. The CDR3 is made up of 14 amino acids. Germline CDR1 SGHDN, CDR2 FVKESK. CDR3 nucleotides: TGTGCCAGCAGCCCTGTTAGTGTGGCGGGTGAGCAGTTCTTC. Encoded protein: CASSPVSVAGEQFF.

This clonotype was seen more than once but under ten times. This CDR3 is CASSDYGQKTEAFF. CDR3 DNA: TGTGCCAGCAGTGACTATGGACAGAAAACCGAAGCTTTCTTT. The V and J genes are TRBV28 and TRBJ1-1, with D possibly being TRBD1 (6 bases). The CDR3 sequence is 14 residues long. V was cut by 5 bases and J by 8 bases, with 18 bases left in between. Germline values: CDR1 MDHEN, CDR2 SYDVKM.

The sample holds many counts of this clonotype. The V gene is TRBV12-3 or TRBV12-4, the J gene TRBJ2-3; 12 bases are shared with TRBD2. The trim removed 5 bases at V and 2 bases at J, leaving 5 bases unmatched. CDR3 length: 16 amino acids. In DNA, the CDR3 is TGTGCCAGCAGTACCCGACTAGCGGGGGACACAGATACGCAGTATTTT. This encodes CASSTRLAGDTDTQYF.